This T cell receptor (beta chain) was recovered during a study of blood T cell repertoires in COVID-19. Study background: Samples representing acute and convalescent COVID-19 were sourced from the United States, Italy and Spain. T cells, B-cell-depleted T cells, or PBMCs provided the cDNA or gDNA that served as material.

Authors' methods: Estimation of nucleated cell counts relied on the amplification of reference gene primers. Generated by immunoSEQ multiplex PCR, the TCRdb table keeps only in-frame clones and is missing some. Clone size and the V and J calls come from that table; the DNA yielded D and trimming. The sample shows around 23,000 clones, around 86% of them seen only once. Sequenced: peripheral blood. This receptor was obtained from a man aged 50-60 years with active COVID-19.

The chain's CDR3 is CASGGTVGNTIYF. CDR3 bases: TGCGCCAGCGGCGGGACGGTTGGAAACACCATATATTTT. This chain connects TRBV10-2 to TRBJ1-3; perhaps TRBD1 as D (5 bases). V was shortened by 8 bases and J by 3 bases, with 11 bases between the two germline ends. The V gene's germline CDR1 is WSHSY and CDR2 SAAADI. The CDR3 loop spans 13 amino acids.